This entry features one T cell receptor (beta chain) sequence. Its antigen is as yet unknown. The source of the sample is a study of shared clonotypes between healthy human individuals. Naive CD8 cells comprised CD45RO-negative, CCR7-positively selected cells, excluding terminally differentiated effector memory CD45RA+ cells. Adult donors, all healthy and HIV-negative, had no recent acute infections or vaccinations. Study-wide points: Across a handful of donors, naive CD4 shared around 5.3%, naive CD8 under 4%, memory CD4 more than 2%, memory CD8 under 0.5%.

The assay used deep level. Produced via immunoSEQ multiplex PCR; TCRdb's table is partial and in-frame only. The data contain roughly 2 million clones, about 95% of them singletons. Trimming left V 2 bases short and J 7 bases short, with 8 bases between. CDR3 length: 13 residues. The germline gives CDR1 WNHNN, CDR2 SYGVQD (reference sequence). The V gene is TRBV10-1, the J gene TRBJ2-2, with D perhaps TRBD2 (5 bases). Sequencing was done on a sample of naive CD8+ T cells sorted from blood. The source of this sequence is a man aged 18 to 29 in good health. The CDR3 nucleotides are TGCGCCAGCAGTGAGGGCCGGGGCGGGGAGCTGTTTTTT. Protein sequence: CASSEGRGGELFF.